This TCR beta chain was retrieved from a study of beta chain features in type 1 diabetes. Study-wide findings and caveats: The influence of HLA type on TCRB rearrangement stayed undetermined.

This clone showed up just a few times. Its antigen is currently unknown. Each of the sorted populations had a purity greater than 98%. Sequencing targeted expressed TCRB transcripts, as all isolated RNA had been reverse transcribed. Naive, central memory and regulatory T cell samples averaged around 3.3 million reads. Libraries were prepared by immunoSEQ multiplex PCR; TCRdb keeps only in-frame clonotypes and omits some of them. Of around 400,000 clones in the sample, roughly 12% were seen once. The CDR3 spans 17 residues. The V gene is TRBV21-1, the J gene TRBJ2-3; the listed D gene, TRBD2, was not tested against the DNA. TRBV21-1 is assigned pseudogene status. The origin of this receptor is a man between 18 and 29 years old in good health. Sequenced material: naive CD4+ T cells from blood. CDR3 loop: CASNEQVLAPGTDTQYF. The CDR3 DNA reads TGTGCCAGCAACGAACAAGTACTAGCTCCTGGCACAGATACGCAGTATTTT.